Below, 8 T cell receptor beta chains from the same sample are listed, as sequenced in a study of blood T cell repertoires in COVID-19. TCRdb's copy holds only in-frame clones and misses some; the assay was immunoSEQ multiplex PCR. The sample shows 150,000 to 250,000 clones, roughly three quarters of them seen only once. Sequenced material: peripheral blood. These receptors came from a woman aged 40-49 years with COVID-19, enrolled during active disease.

V gene TRBV6-5 combines with J gene TRBJ2-7; maybe TRBD2 (6 bases). CDR1 is MNHEY and CDR2 is SVGAGI in the germline V gene. The CDR3 has 13 residues. Between the trimmed V and J ends, which lost 3 bases and 3 bases, there was a span of 9 bases. CDR3 in DNA: TGTGCCAGCAGTTATGGGGGGTTCTACGAGCAGTACTTC. The encoded protein is CASSYGGFYEQYF.

The chain links TRBV29-1 to TRBJ2-5; no clear D. The CDR3 covers 12 residues. V lost 6 bases, J lost 2 bases, and 10 bases lay in between. Germline loops: CDR1 SQVTM, CDR2 ANQGSEA. The CDR3 loop reads CSVLQNQETQYF. As DNA, the CDR3 is TGCAGCGTCCTACAGAATCAAGAGACCCAGTACTTC.

This chain uses TRBV10-1 with TRBJ2-1, with 7 bases lining up with TRBD2. CDR1 is WNHNN and CDR2 is SYGVQD in the germline V gene (reference sequence). This CDR3 has 14 amino acids. V was pared by 7 bases and J by 6 bases, with 9 bases of the junction left unmatched. CDR3 coding DNA: TGCGCCAGCACTCCGACTAGCATTCTCAATGAGCAGTTCTTC. Translated, it gives CASTPTSILNEQFF.

This clone was detected only a few times. The chain recombines TRBV29-1 with TRBJ2-1; no definite D call. V was trimmed by 5 bases and J by 6 bases, leaving 8 bases between them. The CDR3 length is 11 residues. Looked up from germline, CDR1 is SQVTM and CDR2 is ANQGSEA. The DNA for the CDR3 is TGCAGCGTTCAAATAGTCAATGAGCAGTTCTTC. Encoded protein: CSVQIVNEQFF.

The chain has TRBV30 and TRBJ1-5, with 8 bases identical to TRBD1. This CDR3 has 14 amino acids. CDR1 is GTSNPN and CDR2 is SVGIG in the germline V gene (reference sequence). V lost 1 base to trimming and J lost 2 bases; unmatched junction nucleotides: 1. CDR3 DNA: TGTGCCTGGAGTGCGGACAGGGGCAATCAGCCCCAGCATTTT. Protein: CAWSADRGNQPQHF.

This chain links TRBV4-3 with TRBJ1-2; 10 bases are a match to TRBD1. This CDR3 region has 14 residues. Trimming at V came to 3 bases and at J to 8 bases, leaving 6 bases not matched to a gene. Germline V CDR1 and CDR2: LGHNA, YSLEER. The CDR3 here is CASSHTGTGDGYTF. The CDR3 DNA is TGCGCCAGCAGCCACACAGGGACAGGGGACGGCTACACCTTC.

The chain has TRBV24-1 and TRBJ2-7, with D maybe TRBD1 (5 bases). The CDR3 spans 11 residues. CDR1 and CDR2 (germline): KGHDR, SFDVKD. Trimming left V 9 bases short and J 4 bases short, with 9 bases between. The CDR3 nucleotides read TGTGCCACCTCCCAGGGTTACGAGCAGTACTTC. Its protein is CATSQGYEQYF.

The genes are TRBV11-2 and TRBJ2-1; TRBD2 matches 12 bases. The CDR3 has 15 residues. The V gene's germline CDR1 is SGHAT and CDR2 FQNNGV. The ends lost 2 bases at V and 6 bases at J; junction bases unmatched: 2. The CDR3 DNA is TGTGCCAGCAGCTTATCTAGCGGGAGGGCCAATGAGCAGTTCTTC. This gives the protein CASSLSSGRANEQFF.